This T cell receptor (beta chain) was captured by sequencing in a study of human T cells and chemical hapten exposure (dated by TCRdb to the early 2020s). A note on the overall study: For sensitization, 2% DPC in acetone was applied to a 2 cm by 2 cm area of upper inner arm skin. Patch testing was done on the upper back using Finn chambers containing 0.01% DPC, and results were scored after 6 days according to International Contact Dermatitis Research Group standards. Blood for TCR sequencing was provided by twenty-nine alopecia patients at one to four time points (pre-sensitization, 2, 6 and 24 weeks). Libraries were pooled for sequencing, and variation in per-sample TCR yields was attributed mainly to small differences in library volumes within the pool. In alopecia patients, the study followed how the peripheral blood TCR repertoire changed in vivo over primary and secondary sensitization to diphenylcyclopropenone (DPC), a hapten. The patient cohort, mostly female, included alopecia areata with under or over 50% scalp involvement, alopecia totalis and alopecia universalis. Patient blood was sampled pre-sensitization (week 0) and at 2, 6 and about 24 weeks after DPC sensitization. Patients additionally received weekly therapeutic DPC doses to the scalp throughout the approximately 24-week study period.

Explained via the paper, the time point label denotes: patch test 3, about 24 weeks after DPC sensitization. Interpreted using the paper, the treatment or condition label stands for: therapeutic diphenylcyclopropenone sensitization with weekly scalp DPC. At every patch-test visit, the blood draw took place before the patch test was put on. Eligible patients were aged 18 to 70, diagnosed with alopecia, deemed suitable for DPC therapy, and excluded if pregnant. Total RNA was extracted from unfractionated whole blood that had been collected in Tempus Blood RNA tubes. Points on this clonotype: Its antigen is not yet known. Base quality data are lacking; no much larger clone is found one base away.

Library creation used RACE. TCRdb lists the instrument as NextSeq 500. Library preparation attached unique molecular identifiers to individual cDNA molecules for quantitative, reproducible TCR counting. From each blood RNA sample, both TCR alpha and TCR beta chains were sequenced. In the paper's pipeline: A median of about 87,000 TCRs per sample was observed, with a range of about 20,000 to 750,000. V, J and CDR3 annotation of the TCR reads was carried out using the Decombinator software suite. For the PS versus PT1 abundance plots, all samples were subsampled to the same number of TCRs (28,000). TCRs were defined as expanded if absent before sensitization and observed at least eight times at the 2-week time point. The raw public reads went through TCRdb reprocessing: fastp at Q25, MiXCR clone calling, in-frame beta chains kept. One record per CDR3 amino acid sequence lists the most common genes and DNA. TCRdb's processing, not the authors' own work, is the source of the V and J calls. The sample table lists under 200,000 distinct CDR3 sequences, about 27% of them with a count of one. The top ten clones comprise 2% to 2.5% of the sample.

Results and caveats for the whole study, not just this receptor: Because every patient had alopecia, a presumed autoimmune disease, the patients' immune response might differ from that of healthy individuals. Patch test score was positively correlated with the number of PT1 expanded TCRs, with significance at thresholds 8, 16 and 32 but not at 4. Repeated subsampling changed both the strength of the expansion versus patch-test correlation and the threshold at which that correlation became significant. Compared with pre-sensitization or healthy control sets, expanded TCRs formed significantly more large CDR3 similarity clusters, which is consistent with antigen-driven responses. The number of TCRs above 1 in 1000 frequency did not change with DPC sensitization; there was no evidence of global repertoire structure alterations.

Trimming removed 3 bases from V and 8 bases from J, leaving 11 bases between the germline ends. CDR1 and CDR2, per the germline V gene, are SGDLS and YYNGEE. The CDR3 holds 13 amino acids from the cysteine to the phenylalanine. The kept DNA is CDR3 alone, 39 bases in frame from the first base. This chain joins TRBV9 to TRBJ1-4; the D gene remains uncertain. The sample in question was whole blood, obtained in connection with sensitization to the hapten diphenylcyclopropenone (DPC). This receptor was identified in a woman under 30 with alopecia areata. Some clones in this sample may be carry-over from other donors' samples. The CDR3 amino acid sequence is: CASSARLGEKLFF. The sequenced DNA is TGTGCCAGCAGCGCCCGGCTTGGGGAAAAACTGTTTTTT.